This T cell receptor (beta chain) is from a study of vaccination effects on CD4 cells after COVID-19. Study conclusions and caveats: Healthy vaccinees' vaccine-induced clones included only 1 of 255 cross-reacting with common cold coronaviruses.

The CDR3 contains 15 residues. CDR1 SGHRS and CDR2 YFSETQ come from the germline V gene. Trimming cost V 10 bases and J 2 bases, with 22 bases left between them. Sequencing followed a ViraFEST assay step that expanded antigen-specific CD4+ T cells with viral peptide pools. Cells that had been cultured for approximately eleven days were the source of isolated CD4+ T cells. All participants had two doses of either the BNT162b2 or mRNA-1273 vaccine. The healthy vaccine recipients, who had no prior SARS-CoV-2 infection, showed negative nucleocapsid antibodies. The authors replaced half the medium with IL-2 medium on days 3 and 7. Clones were sequenced by immunoSEQ multiplex PCR, and TCRdb holds only the in-frame ones, with some missing. The sample consists of 25,000 to 30,000 clones, 74% of them appearing once. Note on this clone: Its antigen is still unknown.

The clonotype was recovered from a human donor who received a COVID-19 vaccine. Sequenced material: CD4+ T cells from PBMCs cultured with HCoV-OC43 spike peptides, taken after COVID-19 vaccination. Noted subset: HCoV-OC43 spike overlapping peptide pool stimulation. This sequence joins TRBV5-1 and TRBJ2-7; D may be TRBD2 (6 bases). In DNA, the CDR3 is TGCGCCGTCGTCAAGCGGGCGATACACCCCTACGAGCAGTACTTC. It is translated as CAVVKRAIHPYEQYF.